This TCR beta chain was sequenced in a study of spatial heterogeneity in lung cancer (dated by TCRdb to the late 2010s). In the study overall: More beta-chain than alpha-chain transcripts were consistently detected, likely reflecting higher beta-chain transcript abundance. TCR transcript counts in tumor regions correlated strongly with a T cell transcriptional module score from matched bulk RNA-seq. In the raw uncorrected reads, each unique combination of TCR and UMI appeared on average more than ten times. In non-small cell lung cancer, the study made a quantitative comparison of TCR alpha and beta repertoires among multiple tumor regions, matched nontumor lung and blood. Nonsynonymous mutation counts, determined by whole-exome sequencing of tumor tissue, were related to TCR repertoire features. At surgery, both alpha and beta chains were TCR-sequenced in 200 to 250 tumor regions, about 64 matched nontumor lung samples and around 50 PBMC samples. Broad study findings and their caveats: Additional single-cell paired TCR alpha and beta sequencing was considered necessary to confirm, at a functional level, the hypothesis that regional TCRs recognize regional mutations. TCR-seq was estimated to cover only approximately 6.3% of tumor T cells for alpha chains and 12% to 15% for beta chains. The count of ubiquitous expanded TCRs correlated with the count of ubiquitous nonsynonymous mutations, and the count of regional expanded TCRs correlated with the count of regional nonsynonymous mutations. The tumor nonsynonymous mutation count correlated with the number of expanded alpha and beta TCRs within the tumor.

The library came from 5' RACE. TCRdb shows the sequencer as NextSeq 500. The TCR library protocol attached a unique molecular identifier to each TCR cDNA molecule to allow correction of PCR and sequencing errors. Concerning the study's data processing: TCR identification, UMI-based error correction and CDR3 extraction were performed with Decombinator tools. Expanded TCRs were defined as those above a frequency of 2 per 1,000, corresponding to the top 1% of the tumor frequency distribution. Expanded tumor TCRs statistically deemed absent (corrected P<0.05) from at least one tumor region were classed as regional, and all other expanded tumor TCRs were classed as ubiquitous. Rényi diversity was computed with the R vegan package after subsampling each repertoire 100 times to 5,000 TCRs. CDR3 similarity networks were built from amino acid triplet string-kernel similarity, with CDR3s being connected when pairwise similarity was above 0.82. TCRdb itself trimmed the public reads at Q25 with fastp, ran MiXCR and retained productive beta chains. Identical CDR3 protein sequences are pooled into one entry, listed with their most common genes and DNA. The V and J calls and clone size are TCRdb's, not the authors'. This sample holds 17,000 or so distinct CDR3 sequences; 6.2% were observed only once. Under 7% of the sample rests with the top ten.

From cysteine to phenylalanine, the CDR3 is 16 amino acids long. The entry retains the CDR3 DNA only, 48 bases that are in frame from base 1. As encoded in the germline V gene (reference sequence), CDR1 is DFQATT while CDR2 is SNEGSKA. V is clipped by 0 bases and J by 4 bases, and the sequence between their germline boundaries is 19 bases long. Ten or more counts support this clonotype. It lacks a known antigen. No per-base quality is available; no much larger clone lies one base away. Explained via the paper, the time point label denotes: sample taken at primary tumor resection. Donors were 72 patients with early-stage, untreated non-small cell lung cancer from the lung TRACERx cohort. Whole RNA extracted from tumor and nontumor lung tissue, or from cryopreserved PBMC samples, was used for TCR sequencing without cell sorting. Only patients for whom sufficient RNA was available from at least two tumor regions were selected for TCR sequencing. Tumor and adjacent nontumor lung specimens were reviewed by a lung pathologist before selection.

The chain is made from TRBV20-1 and TRBJ2-7; the D gene is perhaps TRBD2, on 6 matching bases. This TCR derives from a male donor with early-stage non-small cell lung cancer. The sample in question was lung tumor tissue, obtained at surgery. The CDR3 region reads CSARDPLAARVYEQYF. The nucleotide sequence is TGCAGTGCTAGAGATCCCTTAGCGGCGAGGGTTTACGAGCAGTACTTC.